Below, 8 T cell receptor beta chains from the same sample are listed, as sequenced in a study of OX40 agonist ivuxolimab in advanced cancers. Here immunoSEQ multiplex PCR was the method, and the copy in TCRdb shows in-frame clones only, minus some. Among roughly 90,000 clones listed, more than 75% were seen once. The sample in question was CD4+ or CD8+ T cells sorted from blood, obtained in a trial of the OX40 agonist ivuxolimab. These receptors all stem from an adult with an advanced solid tumor such as melanoma, head and neck, liver or kidney cancer.

This chain links TRBV7-2 with TRBJ2-3, with 11 nucleotides matching TRBD2. V dropped 5 bases and J dropped 2; count of bases not matched to a gene: 6. This CDR3 is built from 16 residues. CDR1 is SGHTA, CDR2 FQGNSA, per germline. The CDR3 region has the DNA TGTGCCAGCAGCCAAACTAGCGGGGGTATCACAGATACGCAGTATTTT. It codes for CASSQTSGGITDTQYF.

The genes are TRBV9 and TRBJ1-3; tentatively, D is TRBD1 (5 bases). This CDR3 contains 15 residues. Looked up from germline, CDR1 is SGDLS and CDR2 is YYNGEE. The V end was cut by 0 bases, the J end by 4 bases, with 11 bases between. The CDR3 nucleotides read TGTGCCAGCAGCGTAGATCAGGGTTGGGGAAACACCATATATTTT. This translates into CASSVDQGWGNTIYF.

The V call is TRBV27, the J call TRBJ1-1; no reliable D call. CDR3 length: 15 residues. Germline values: CDR1 MNHEY, CDR2 SMNVEV (reference sequence). V dropped 0 bases and J dropped 2 bases, with 10 bases sitting between them. The CDR3 loop is CASSLSQATNTEAFF. DNA of the CDR3: TGTGCCAGCAGTTTATCGCAAGCTACCAACACTGAAGCTTTCTTT.

The gene calls are TRBV9 and TRBJ2-2; D is undetermined. V lost 0 bases, J lost 0 bases, and 6 bases lay in between. CDR1 SGDLS and CDR2 YYNGEE come from the germline V gene. The CDR3 has 15 residues. The CDR3 sequence is CASSVEGPNTGELFF. Here the CDR3 DNA reads TGTGCCAGCAGCGTAGAAGGACCGAACACCGGGGAGCTGTTTTTT. The complete variable domain, with remaining parts taken from reference TRBV9 and TRBJ2-2, reads DSGVTQTPKHLITATGQRVTLRCSPRSGDLSVYWYQQSLDQGLQFLIQYYNGEERAKGNILERFSAQQFPDLHSELNLSSLELGDSALYFCASSVEGPNTGELFFGEGSRLTVL.

The V call is TRBV27, the J call TRBJ2-4, with D unresolved. Germline CDR1 and CDR2: MNHEY and SMNVEV (reference sequence). The CDR3 covers 12 residues. Trimming took 5 bases from V and 3 from J, leaving 5 bases between them. CDR3 coding DNA: TGTGCCAGCAGTATACTCAAAAACATTCAGTACTTC. Protein: CASSILKNIQYF.

The chain carries TRBV29-1 and TRBJ2-1; D is uncertain. V dropped 4 bases and J dropped 6 bases, with 10 bases sitting between them. Germline V gives CDR1 SQVTM, CDR2 ANQGSEA. CDR3 size: 12 residues. This CDR3 reads CSVGMTTNEQFF. The DNA for the CDR3 is TGCAGCGTTGGGATGACCACCAATGAGCAGTTCTTC.

This sequence joins TRBV21-1 and TRBJ2-1; the DNA was not compared with TRBD2, the D call given in the table. TRBV21-1 is reported as a pseudogene. The CDR3 covers 13 residues. The CDR3 region is CASNPKGGPEQFF. CDR3 coding DNA: TGTGCCAGCAACCCCAAGGGGGGGCCTGAGCAGTTCTTC.

The chain carries TRBV5-1 and TRBJ2-1; 8 bases align to TRBD1. Germline trimming cut 4 bases from V and 9 bases from J; bases unmatched to any gene: 12. The V gene's germline CDR1 is SGHRS and CDR2 YFSETQ. The CDR3 has 15 residues. CDR3 protein: CASSPSGQEISEQFF. Written as DNA, the CDR3 is TGCGCCAGCAGCCCGTCGGGACAGGAGATAAGTGAGCAGTTCTTC. Supplemented by reference TRBV5-1 and TRBJ2-1, the full variable domain reads KAGVTQTPRYLIKTRGQQVTLSCSPISGHRSVSWYQQTPGQGLQFLFEYFSETQRNKGNFPGRFSGRQFSNSRSEMNVSTLELGDSALYLCASSPSGQEISEQFFGPGTRLTVL.